A single sample is the source of the 4 T cell receptor beta chains below, sequenced in a study of shared clonotypes between healthy human individuals. The assay was immunoSEQ multiplex PCR, and TCRdb's table has in-frame clones only and misses some. The sample records about 1.5 million clones, roughly 98% being singletons. The sequencing input was naive CD4+ T cells sorted from blood. Subset denoted: CD45RA+ positively selected. These receptors were collected from a man aged 25-40 years in good health.

V is TRBV5-6 and J is TRBJ2-6; a possible D gene is TRBD1 (5 bases). Germline CDR1 reads SGHDT; CDR2 reads YYEEEE. The CDR3 is made up of 14 amino acids. The V end was cut by 8 bases, the J end by 3 bases, with 12 bases between. Written as DNA, the CDR3 is TGTGCCAGTAGGCCCCAGGGTGGGGCCAACGTCCTGACTTTC. This gives the protein CASRPQGGANVLTF.

The genes are TRBV10-3 and TRBJ1-2; D is unresolved. Trimming took 2 bases from V and 4 from J, leaving 8 bases between them. The CDR3 loop spans 13 amino acids. Germline CDR1 ENHRY, CDR2 SYGVKD. The chain's CDR3 is CAISEDGLYGYTF. CDR3 nucleotides: TGTGCCATCAGTGAGGACGGACTCTATGGCTACACCTTC.

This chain links TRBV10-2 with TRBJ2-1; a weak D match, TRBD2 (5 bases). Trimming left V 1 base short and J 8 bases short, with 15 bases between. Looked up from germline, CDR1 is WSHSY and CDR2 is SAAADI. The CDR3 extends over 15 amino acids. CDR3 coding DNA: TGCGCCAGCAGTGAGTTCCTAGCACCTGCGGATGAGCAGTTCTTC. Its translation is CASSEFLAPADEQFF.

Details on this clone: The sample has other DNA sequences that encode this CDR3 too. The chain links TRBV7-9 to TRBJ1-2; no clear D gene. CDR3 length: 12 residues. Germline CDR1 and CDR2: SEHNR and FQNEAQ (reference sequence). Trimming took 5 bases from V and 5 from J, leaving 9 bases between them. CDR3 sequence: CASSLVGYGYTF. The CDR3 DNA reads TGTGCCAGCAGCCTGGTGGGATATGGCTACACCTTC.